Listed below are T cell receptor beta chains from one sample, sequenced in a study of blood T cells in healthy people across ages. One entry per CDR3 protein, called by TCRdb with MiXCR from the 5' RACE reads. Here the sample spans more than 800,000 distinct CDR3 sequences, 25% to 30% being singletons. Sequenced: blood. These receptors all come from a woman of 80 years or more in good health. The CDR3 runs from the conserved cysteine through the conserved F or W. D genes are given only for firm matches. Clone size is stated in some rows and not others, as once, few, many or a class when expanded.

clone_size d_call j_call v_call cdr3_nt cdr3_aa
many . TRBJ2-1 TRBV10-3 TGTGCCATCAGTGACCGGGACAATGAGCAGTTCTTC CAISDRDNEQFF
. TRBD1 TRBJ1-2 TRBV12-3/TRBV12-4 TGTGCCAGCAGTCGGCGGGACAGGGATGGCTACACCTTC CASSRRDRDGYTF
few . TRBJ1-1 TRBV30 TGTGCCTGGAGCGGGGGCAGACGGAACACTGAAGCTTTCTTT CAWSGGRRNTEAFF
few . TRBJ1-2 TRBV5-6 TGTGCCAGCAGCTTGGATACACGGGGCTATGGCTACACCTTC CASSLDTRGYGYTF
. TRBD2 TRBJ2-2 TRBV3-1 TGTGCCAGCAGCCAAGATTCGAGTTGGCTAGCGGGGACCACCGGGGAGCTGTTTTTT CASSQDSSWLAGTTGELFF
. . TRBJ2-1 TRBV20-1 TGCAGTGCTAGACCTTCGAGAGGGCTCGGCACGGAGACCCAGTTCTTC CSARPSRGLGTETQFF
. . TRBJ1-1 TRBV18 TGTGCCAGCTCACCACCCGGGGATGGTGAAGCTTTCTTT CASSPPGDGEAFF
few TRBD1 TRBJ1-4 TRBV27 TGTGCCAGCAGTTTAATTACAGGGGCGAGAGGAAATGAAAAACTGTTTTTT CASSLITGARGNEKLFF
few . TRBJ1-6 TRBV2 TGTGCCAGCAGTGAAGTAGCCAATTCACCCCTCCACTTT CASSEVANSPLHF
many TRBD2 TRBJ2-1 TRBV7-2 TGTGCCAGCAGCTTCGGGACTAGCGGGGGGCTCAATGAGCAGTTCTTC CASSFGTSGGLNEQFF
few . TRBJ1-2 TRBV3-1 TGTGCCAGCAGCCAAGAATCTGGTTCAGGGTCGTATGGCTACACCTTC CASSQESGSGSYGYTF
many . TRBJ2-5 TRBV24-1 TGTGCCACCAGTGACCCCGGCAGGGCGGAGACCCAGTACTTC CATSDPGRAETQYF
many TRBD1 TRBJ2-7 TRBV7-2 TGTGCCAGCAGTTTAGGGACAGGGGGTTCCTACGAGCAGTACTTC CASSLGTGGSYEQYF
many . TRBJ2-6 TRBV4-2 TGTGCCAGCAGCCCCTTTTTGGGCAGCCTTGATAGCTCTGGGGCCAACGTCCTGACTTTC CASSPFLGSLDSSGANVLTF
many . TRBJ2-5 TRBV2 TGTGCCAGCATGAGGCGGGGCCAAGAGACCCAGTACTTC CASMRRGQETQYF
. . TRBJ1-1 TRBV20-1 TGCAGGGCCCGGGGTGGCACTGAAGCTTTCTTT CRARGGTEAFF
many . TRBJ2-4 TRBV4-3 TGCGCCAGCAGCCAAGCTACTTCGGCGGCGAACATTCAGTACTTC CASSQATSAANIQYF
many . TRBJ2-2 TRBV20-1 TGCAGTGCGAGGGGGGTAGCGAGGGTAAACACCGGGGAGCTGTTTTTT CSARGVARVNTGELFF
many TRBD2 TRBJ2-3 TRBV7-6 TGTGCCAGCAGCCCGGGGAGGGAGTATACGCAGTATTTT CASSPGREYTQYF
few . TRBJ2-7 TRBV6-2/TRBV6-3 TGTGCCAGCAGTAAGTCCGGGTCGCAAAATGAGCAGTACTTC CASSKSGSQNEQYF
many TRBD2 TRBJ2-3 TRBV20-1 TGCAGTGCTAGAGATTGGGGGGGGGGAGTAGATACGCAGTATTTT CSARDWGGGVDTQYF
many TRBD1 TRBJ2-5 TRBV5-5 TGTGCCAGCAGCTTGGTGACAGGGGGCCAAGAGACCCAGTACTTC CASSLVTGGQETQYF
many . TRBJ2-3 TRBV5-1 TGCGCCAGCAGCCCCAACATCGATACGCAGTATTTT CASSPNIDTQYF
many TRBD1 TRBJ2-3 TRBV25-1 TGTGCCAGCAGTAGAGGGGGACAGGGAGAGGATACGCAGTATTTT CASSRGGQGEDTQYF
once TRBD1 TRBJ2-1 TRBV5-1 TGCGCCAGCAGCCTCTCCGGGACAGGGGGCCGAGATGAGCAGTTCTTC CASSLSGTGGRDEQFF
many . TRBJ1-2 TRBV12-3/TRBV12-4 TGTGCCAGCAGTACCGTACCGTCGGCGGGTGGCTACACCTTC CASSTVPSAGGYTF
many . TRBJ2-5 TRBV7-2 TGTGCCAGCAGCCCGGCCCGAGGCCCTGAGACCCAGTACTTC CASSPARGPETQYF
. . TRBJ2-1 TRBV2 TGTGCCAGCAGGAGGGCCCAAATGAATGAGCAGTTCTTC CASRRAQMNEQFF
few TRBD2 TRBJ2-3 TRBV5-6 TGTGCCAGCAGCTTCGGACTAGCGGAAGATACGCAGTATTTT CASSFGLAEDTQYF
few . TRBJ2-3 TRBV3-1 TGTGCCAGCAGCCGCCGAAATCATCAGGGCGCAGATACGCAGTATTTT CASSRRNHQGADTQYF
. TRBD1 TRBJ2-5 TRBV5-5 TGTGCCAGCAGCTTGGCCGTCGGGACAGTTTCGCAAGAGACCCAGTACTTC CASSLAVGTVSQETQYF
few TRBD1 TRBJ2-1 TRBV6-1 TGTGCCAGCAGTGATGTGACAGGGGGTCACAATGAGCAGTTCTTC CASSDVTGGHNEQFF
many . TRBJ2-1 TRBV5-6 TGTGCCAGCAGCTTGGGGTACAGTAACAATGAGCAGTTCTTC CASSLGYSNNEQFF
many TRBD2 TRBJ2-7 TRBV7-2 TGTGCCAGCAGCCCACCCGGGACTAAGACCTACGAGCAGTACTTC CASSPPGTKTYEQYF
many . TRBJ1-6 TRBV4-3 TGCGCCAGCAGCCAAGATCGGACGGGGCCAGGGAGGGTTGGTTGGGATTCACCCCTCCACTTT CASSQDRTGPGRVGWDSPLHF
. TRBD1 TRBJ2-3 TRBV3-1 TGTGCCAGCAGGCAGGGACAGAGTTACACAGATACGCAGTATTTT CASRQGQSYTDTQYF
many . TRBJ1-2 TRBV27 TGTGCCAGCAGTCGCCTGTCCCCCGGGCAAAGCTATGGCTACACCTTC CASSRLSPGQSYGYTF
. . TRBJ2-2 TRBV3-1 TGTGCCAGCAGCCAAACCGGGATCTTGGCCGGGGAGCTGTTTTTT CASSQTGILAGELFF
. . TRBJ1-3 TRBV9 TGTGCCAGCAGCTTCCAGGGAACGGGCTCTGGAAACACCATATATTTT CASSFQGTGSGNTIYF
many TRBD1 TRBJ1-4 TRBV20-1 TGCAGTGCTAGAAGGACAGGGTTTAATGAAAAACTGTTTTTT CSARRTGFNEKLFF
many . TRBJ1-2 TRBV29-1 TGCAGCGCTGAAAGGGGGAACTCTAACTATGGCTACACCTTC CSAERGNSNYGYTF
many . TRBJ1-5 TRBV12-3/TRBV12-4 TGTGCCAGCAGGGAGGGGCAGGTTGAACAGCCCCAGCATTTT CASREGQVEQPQHF
many . TRBJ2-5 TRBV5-6 TGTGCCAGCAGAGGGCAGGAGGAGTGGTTTAAGCAAGAGACCCAGTACTTC CASRGQEEWFKQETQYF
. . TRBJ1-3 TRBV20-1 TGCAGTGCGACAAGGGGATATAGAGGAAACACCATATATTTT CSATRGYRGNTIYF
many . TRBJ1-6 TRBV7-9 TGTGCCAGCAGCCTCGGGTCCAACCCCAATTCACCCCTCCACTTT CASSLGSNPNSPLHF
few . TRBJ1-1 TRBV7-9 TGTGCCAGCAGCTTAGGGGTTCGGGGTGGAGAAGCTTTCTTT CASSLGVRGGEAFF
many TRBD2 TRBJ2-3 TRBV6-2/TRBV6-3 TGTGCCAGCAGTCGCCGACTAGCGGGTCAACCCGTCCCAGATACGCAGTATTTT CASSRRLAGQPVPDTQYF